A single sample gave rise to the 22 T cell receptor beta chains below, sequenced in a study of identical twins. TCRdb redid the calling of the 5' RACE reads with MiXCR, one entry per CDR3 protein. The sample yields 400,000 to 650,000 distinct CDR3 sequences, approximately 22% seen once. The data also belong to a second study, concerning T cells expressing NK-cell markers.

Sequenced sample: CD4+ T cells sorted from blood. These receptors all stem from a woman between 18 and 29 years old in good health.

This sequence joins TRBV20-1 and TRBJ2-4, with D perhaps assigned TRBD1 or TRBD2 (5 bases each). The V gene's germline CDR1 is DFQATT and CDR2 SNEGSKA (reference sequence). This CDR3 has 15 amino acids. V was cut by 6 bases and J by 3 bases, with 18 bases left in between. The CDR3 DNA reads as TGCAGTGCCATGAGGGGATCCTGGGACAAAAACATTCAGTACTTC. Amino acids: CSAMRGSWDKNIQYF.

The chain joins TRBV12-3 or TRBV12-4 to TRBJ1-6, with D uncertain. With 3 bases removed from V and 9 bases from J, the gap between germline ends came to 6 bases. This CDR3 comprises 12 residues. In DNA form, the CDR3 reads TGTGCCAGCAGTTTCGTCACTTCACCCCTCCACTTT. It specifies CASSFVTSPLHF.

The chain uses TRBV4-3 and TRBJ2-1; 9 positions agree with TRBD2. V lost 4 bases to trimming and J lost 3 bases; unmatched junction nucleotides: 7. Per the germline V gene, CDR1 is LGHNA and CDR2 is YSLEER. CDR3 length equals 16 residues. CDR3 sequence (DNA): TGCGCCAGCAGCCCGCTCAGCGGGGGGAACTACAATGAGCAGTTCTTC. This encodes CASSPLSGGNYNEQFF.

In its sample, this clonotype was seen a few times. CDR3 nucleotides: TGTGCCATCAGTGAGTCCAGCCCTGGGGCCAACGTCCTGACTTTC. This encodes CAISESSPGANVLTF. The J gene is TRBJ2-6, the V gene TRBV10-3, with D uncertain. Germline lookup yields CDR1 ENHRY and CDR2 SYGVKD. CDR3 length equals 15 residues. The V and J ends lost 0 bases and 2 bases respectively, with 5 bases between them.

This clonotype was seen at least ten times. The chain joins TRBV29-1 to TRBJ2-7; 7 positions agree with TRBD2. The germline CDR1 and CDR2 sequences are SQVTM and ANQGSEA. V gave up 8 bases and J gave up 0 bases; unmatched junction bases: 7. The CDR3 has 13 residues. CDR3 sequence: CSFRTRGSYEQYF. The CDR3, as DNA: TGCAGCTTCAGGACTAGGGGCTCCTACGAGCAGTACTTC.

This clonotype was recorded a few times. The junction does not match germline at one end; this may be a read error. CDR3 nucleotide sequence: TGTGCTAGCAGCCCCCTCGGACTAGCGGGGTTGGATGAGCAGTTCTTC. Translated: CASSPLGLAGLDEQFF. The rearrangement joins TRBV7-7 to TRBJ2-1; 12 bases map to TRBD2. CDR1 is SSHAT and CDR2 is FNYEAQ in the germline V gene (reference sequence). This CDR3 region has 16 residues.

The gene calls are TRBV5-1 and TRBJ2-3; TRBD1 matches at 8 bases. Per the germline V gene, CDR1 is SGHRS and CDR2 is YFSETQ. After removal of 0 bases from V and 4 bases from J, the junction contained 4 bases not matched to a gene. CDR3 length: 15 residues. In DNA form, the CDR3 reads TGCGCCAGCAGCTTGGGGACAGGGCGCGCAGATACGCAGTATTTT. It encodes CASSLGTGRADTQYF.

A few counts support this clonotype. The chain links TRBV9 to TRBJ2-1; weak D call: TRBD1 (5 bases). CDR3 length: 14 residues. V was clipped by 2 bases and J by 6 bases, with 12 bases between them. Germline CDR1 SGDLS, CDR2 YYNGEE. The CDR3 DNA sequence: TGTGCCAGCAGCGTGGACATTTTGGGCAATGAGCAGTTCTTC. This encodes CASSVDILGNEQFF.

In its sample, this clonotype was seen once. The chain couples TRBV9 to TRBJ1-2; D is perhaps TRBD1 (5 bases). V shed 3 bases and J shed 3 bases, with 18 bases lying between them. The germline V gene encodes CDR1 SGDLS and CDR2 YYNGEE. This CDR3 has 16 amino acids. CDR3 bases: TGTGCCAGCAGCGCGCGTCAGGGTTTCTTGGACTATGGCTACACCTTC. Its protein product is CASSARQGFLDYGYTF. Full variable domain (rest looked up from reference TRBV9 and TRBJ1-2): DSGVTQTPKHLITATGQRVTLRCSPRSGDLSVYWYQQSLDQGLQFLIQYYNGEERAKGNILERFSAQQFPDLHSELNLSSLELGDSALYFCASSARQGFLDYGYTFGSGTRLTVV.

In this sample, this clonotype turned up a few times. CDR3: CASSTQGLAIPEQFF. The CDR3, as DNA: TGTGCCAGCTCAACCCAGGGACTAGCAATTCCTGAGCAGTTCTTC. This sequence joins TRBV18 and TRBJ2-1, with 9 positions matching TRBD2. The CDR3 covers 15 residues. V was pared by 5 bases and J by 9 bases, with 11 bases of the junction left unmatched. The V gene's germline CDR1 is KGHSH and CDR2 LQKENI.

This clonotype appeared a few times. The chain joins TRBV5-1 to TRBJ2-5, with 7 bases lining up with TRBD2. This CDR3 is 15 amino acids long. The ends lost 0 bases at V and 3 bases at J; junction bases unmatched: 5. Per germline, CDR1 SGHRS and CDR2 YFSETQ. The CDR3 protein is CASSLALADEETQYF. The CDR3, as DNA: TGCGCCAGCAGCTTGGCCCTAGCGGATGAAGAGACCCAGTACTTC. Full variable domain (missing parts from reference TRBV5-1 and TRBJ2-5): KAGVTQTPRYLIKTRGQQVTLSCSPISGHRSVSWYQQTPGQGLQFLFEYFSETQRNKGNFPGRFSGRQFSNSRSEMNVSTLELGDSALYLCASSLALADEETQYFGPGTRLLVL.

This clonotype was found a few times. The V and J genes are TRBV5-1 and TRBJ2-2; 8 bases agree with TRBD2. With 0 bases clipped from V and 4 bases from J, the junction kept 8 bases outside the gene matches. Germline V gene lookup returns CDR1 SGHRS and CDR2 YFSETQ. The CDR3 is made up of 17 amino acids. This CDR3 is CASSLASGGSSTGELFF. CDR3 DNA sequence: TGCGCCAGCAGCTTGGCCAGCGGGGGTAGTAGCACCGGGGAGCTGTTTTTT.

The chain has TRBV20-1 and TRBJ1-1; D not resolved. V gave up 6 bases and J gave up 2 bases, with 16 bases separating them. From germline, CDR1 is DFQATT and CDR2 SNEGSKA (reference sequence). There are 14 residues in the CDR3. CDR3 coding DNA: TGCAGTGCGCTACACGCGCGGGCCAACACTGAAGCTTTCTTT. It codes for CSALHARANTEAFF.

This clonotype was seen a few times. The chain carries TRBV10-3 and TRBJ2-3; unclear D gene. Trimming left V 11 bases short and J 2 bases short, with 11 bases between. The CDR3 length is 12 residues. Germline V gene lookup returns CDR1 ENHRY and CDR2 SYGVKD. The CDR3, as DNA: TGTGCCTCCAGGAGCTCCACAGATACGCAGTATTTT. Its protein is CASRSSTDTQYF.

The V and J genes are TRBV15 and TRBJ1-1; the D gene is possibly TRBD1 (5 bases). Trimming shortened V by 2 bases and J by 5 bases, and 6 bases separated the two germline ends. From germline, CDR1 is LNHNV and CDR2 YYDKDF (reference sequence). This CDR3 has 12 amino acids. The CDR3 DNA is TGTGCCACCAGCAGACGGGGGACTGAAGCTTTCTTT. Translation: CATSRRGTEAFF.

The sample holds a few counts of this clonotype. The CDR3 region is CASSQPGERNTEAFF. The CDR3 DNA reads as TGCGCCAGCAGCCAACCGGGAGAAAGGAACACTGAAGCTTTCTTT. The chain joins TRBV4-3 to TRBJ1-1, with D uncertain. Per germline, CDR1 LGHNA and CDR2 YSLEER. The CDR3 has 15 residues. V dropped 2 bases and J dropped 1 base, with 11 bases sitting between them.

A few counts support this clonotype. This CDR3 is CASSVGSDGETQYF. CDR3 DNA sequence: TGTGCCAGCAGCGTAGGTAGCGATGGGGAGACCCAGTACTTC. The chain has TRBV9 and TRBJ2-5; D may be TRBD2 (5 bases). Per the germline V gene, CDR1 is SGDLS and CDR2 is YYNGEE. This CDR3 has 14 amino acids. V lost 0 bases and J lost 5, with 11 bases in between.

The chain employs TRBV3-1 and TRBJ2-7; possible D gene TRBD1, 5 bases. The CDR3 covers 14 residues. V was cut by 3 bases and J by 2 bases, with 11 bases left in between. Germline-derived CDR1 and CDR2 are LGHDT and YNNKEL (reference sequence). The CDR3 DNA reads TGTGCCAGCAGCCACCCCGACAGTGCCTACGAGCAGTACTTC. Translating it yields CASSHPDSAYEQYF.

This clonotype was counted only a few times. The V call is TRBV20-1, the J call TRBJ2-5, with 11 bases aligning to TRBD2. Germline V gene data show CDR1 as DFQATT and CDR2 as SNEGSKA (reference sequence). Trimming cost V 7 bases and J 4 bases; bases outside gene matches: 8. The CDR3 length is 14 residues. The CDR3: CSGVSGGGRETQYF. The CDR3 DNA sequence: TGCAGTGGGGTTAGCGGGGGGGGCAGAGAGACCCAGTACTTC.

This clonotype was observed a few times. This chain links TRBV6-1 with TRBJ2-1; 8 bases line up with TRBD2. V shed 4 bases, J shed 5 bases, and the junction held 7 bases outside the gene matches. The CDR3 extends over 15 amino acids. CDR1 is MNHNS and CDR2 is SASEGT in the germline V gene. The CDR3 is CASSVRGTRDNEQFF. DNA for the CDR3: TGTGCCAGCAGTGTTAGAGGGACTAGGGACAATGAGCAGTTCTTC.

The count of this clonotype is one. This chain connects TRBV20-1 to TRBJ1-1; D unresolved. The V gene's germline CDR1 is DFQATT and CDR2 SNEGSKA (reference sequence). V lost 1 base and J 1 base, leaving 7 bases between the germline ends. The CDR3 totals 13 residues. The CDR3 protein is CSARVAQNTEAFF. In DNA, the CDR3 is TGCAGTGCTAGAGTGGCTCAGAACACTGAAGCTTTCTTT.

This clonotype was detected a few times. The rearrangement joins TRBV6-5 to TRBJ1-2; no reliable D call. Deletions cut 0 bases from V and 0 bases from J, with 11 bases between. The CDR3 is 16 amino acids. Looked up from germline, CDR1 is MNHEY and CDR2 is SVGAGI. CDR3 sequence: CASSYSSSGANYGYTF. For the CDR3, the DNA is TGTGCCAGCAGTTACTCGAGCAGCGGAGCTAACTATGGCTACACCTTC.